This T cell receptor (beta chain) originates from a study of blood T cell repertoires in COVID-19. Study context: PBMCs, B-cell-depleted T cells, or T cells provided the cDNA or gDNA that made up the material.

As handled by the study authors: The assay estimated nucleated cells by amplifying reference gene primers. Libraries were prepared by immunoSEQ multiplex PCR; TCRdb keeps only in-frame clonotypes and omits some of them. The DNA was the basis for D and trimming; V, J and clone size are from that table. The sample lists about 110,000 clones, roughly 84% occurring once. Trimming took 3 bases from V and 1 from J; bases not matched to a gene: 4. The CDR3 runs to 15 residues. In germline, CDR1 is DFQATT, CDR2 SNEGSKA (reference sequence). The chain combines TRBV20-1 with TRBJ2-5; 11 bases match TRBD2. The source material was peripheral blood. The sequence was obtained from a woman older than 75 with active or convalescent COVID-19. CDR3 nucleotides: TGCAGTGCTAGTCTAGCGGGAGGAACCCAAGAGACCCAGTACTTC. Translated: CSASLAGGTQETQYF.